The 19 T cell receptor beta chains in this list originate from one sample, sequenced in a study of T cells after yellow fever vaccination. One entry per CDR3 protein, called by TCRdb with MiXCR from the 5' RACE reads. This sample yields around 600,000 distinct CDR3 sequences, of which roughly an eighth are seen a single time; approximately 15% belongs to the top ten. The source was PBMCs, collected on the day of the yellow fever booster vaccination. The receptors stem from a man aged 25-45 years who received the YFV17D yellow fever vaccine.

The table lists this clonotype with a few counts. The chain joins TRBV29-1 to TRBJ2-1; TRBD2 agrees at 13 bases. Germline CDR1 reads SQVTM; CDR2 reads ANQGSEA. The trim removed 6 bases at V and 7 bases at J, leaving 12 bases unmatched. The CDR3 totals 16 residues. The chain's CDR3 is CSVPTSGRALGNEQFF. The DNA for the CDR3 is TGCAGCGTCCCCACTAGCGGGAGGGCCTTAGGTAATGAGCAGTTCTTC.

This clonotype was detected many times. This chain uses TRBV7-2 with TRBJ2-7, with 9 positions matching TRBD2. There are 12 residues in the CDR3. Trimming took 8 bases from V and 4 from J; bases not matched to a gene: 3. Germline V gives CDR1 SGHTA, CDR2 FQGNSA. The CDR3 loop is CASRLAEYEQYF. The CDR3 nucleotides read TGTGCCAGCCGACTAGCGGAGTACGAGCAGTACTTC.

This clonotype has just a few counts. This chain connects TRBV12-3 or TRBV12-4 to TRBJ2-1, with D possibly called TRBD1 or TRBD2 (5 bases each). Trimming took off 7 bases at V and 11 bases at J, with 18 bases between the two ends. The CDR3 loop spans 13 amino acids. In DNA form, the CDR3 reads TGTGCCAGCACCGGGGCCCCCCCCTCTCAGCAGTTCTTC. Its protein product is CASTGAPPSQQFF.

This clonotype was observed a handful of times. The chain links TRBV24-1 to TRBJ2-3, with 14 bases matching TRBD2. CDR1 is KGHDR, CDR2 SFDVKD, per germline. There are 19 residues in the CDR3. V trimming: 1 base; J trimming: 8 bases; junction bases outside the gene matches: 13. The CDR3 loop is CATSDFKTGTSGSVGTQYF. In nucleotides, the CDR3 is TGTGCCACCAGTGATTTTAAAACCGGGACTAGCGGGAGTGTCGGTACGCAGTATTTT.

This clonotype was seen more than once but under ten times. The rearrangement uses TRBV30 and TRBJ2-3; TRBD1 might be the D (5 bases). V lost 4 bases and J lost 3, with 11 bases in between. This CDR3 has 13 amino acids. From germline, CDR1 is GTSNPN and CDR2 SVGIG (reference sequence). The CDR3 is CAWNVQETDTQYF. As DNA, the CDR3 is TGTGCCTGGAATGTACAGGAGACAGATACGCAGTATTTT.

This clonotype has just a few counts. The chain employs TRBV9 and TRBJ2-7; 9 nucleotides align to TRBD1. The germline CDR1 and CDR2 sequences are SGDLS and YYNGEE. This CDR3 region has 15 residues. V trimming: 4 bases; J trimming: 6 bases; junction bases outside the gene matches: 11. The CDR3 sequence is CASSPRGQGVVEQYF. CDR3 coding DNA: TGTGCCAGCAGCCCTCGGGGACAGGGTGTAGTCGAGCAGTACTTC.

V and J are TRBV20-1 and TRBJ2-7; perhaps TRBD1 as D (6 bases). V was clipped by 5 bases and J by 2 bases, with 10 bases between them. The CDR3 sequence is 12 residues long. The V gene's germline CDR1 is DFQATT and CDR2 SNEGSKA (reference sequence). The CDR3 loop is CSAGDTAYEQYF. For the CDR3, the DNA is TGCAGTGCTGGGGACACCGCCTACGAGCAGTACTTC.

V and J are TRBV10-1 and TRBJ2-5; perhaps TRBD1 as D (6 bases). The CDR3 loop spans 16 amino acids. Trimming removed 0 bases at V and 5 bases at J, with 16 bases between. The germline V gene has CDR1 WNHNN and CDR2 SYGVQD (reference sequence). CDR3 in DNA: TGCGCCAGCAGTGAGTCGAAAGCAGGGGTCTGGGAGACCCAGTACTTC. Encoded protein: CASSESKAGVWETQYF.

This chain connects TRBV29-1 to TRBJ2-1, with TRBD2 as a possible D gene (6 bases). From germline, CDR1 is SQVTM and CDR2 ANQGSEA. Trimming pared 3 bases from V and 7 bases from J, leaving 13 bases between. CDR3 length equals 13 residues. CDR3 loop: CSVEGTARNEQFF. CDR3 DNA sequence: TGCAGCGTTGAGGGGACTGCGCGGAATGAGCAGTTCTTC.

The J gene is TRBJ2-7, the V gene TRBV6-5; D could derive from TRBD1 or TRBD2 (5 bases each). Germline CDR1 MNHEY, CDR2 SVGAGI. Deletions cut 0 bases from V and 6 bases from J, with 15 bases between. This CDR3 spans 15 amino acids. CDR3: CASSYSRGRGTEQYF. Here the CDR3 DNA reads TGTGCCAGCAGTTACTCGAGGGGCCGGGGTACCGAGCAGTACTTC.

This clonotype occurred many times. The chain combines TRBV12-3 or TRBV12-4 with TRBJ2-1; D unresolved. Trimming took 9 bases from V and 5 from J, leaving 8 bases between them. This CDR3 comprises 11 residues. The CDR3 is CASRQNNEQFF. Written as DNA, the CDR3 is TGTGCCAGTCGTCAGAACAATGAGCAGTTCTTC.

The genes are TRBV4-2 and TRBJ2-2; D is undetermined. CDR3 length: 14 residues. Trimming took 6 bases from V and 8 from J, leaving 16 bases between them. In germline, CDR1 is LGHNA, CDR2 YNFKEQ. CDR3 protein: CASREWTRSGELFF. The CDR3 DNA is TGTGCCAGCAGGGAATGGACCCGGTCGGGGGAGCTGTTTTTT.

The chain employs TRBV7-2 and TRBJ1-2; the match to TRBD1 covers 8 bases. After removal of 4 bases from V and 5 bases from J, the junction contained 12 bases not matched to a gene. Germline loops: CDR1 SGHTA, CDR2 FQGNSA. CDR3 size: 16 residues. CDR3: CASSSQGAYGSYGYTF. CDR3 coding DNA: TGTGCCAGCAGCTCCCAGGGGGCCTACGGGTCATATGGCTACACCTTC.

This clonotype was counted at least ten times. This chain links TRBV4-2 with TRBJ2-1; no firm D call. This CDR3 region has 11 residues. The germline CDR1 and CDR2 sequences are LGHNA and YNFKEQ. Trimming cost V 3 bases and J 6 bases, with 3 bases left between them. This CDR3 reads CASSHINEQFF. CDR3 sequence (DNA): TGTGCCAGCAGCCATATCAATGAGCAGTTCTTC.

This clonotype has ten or more counts. The chain carries TRBV7-9 and TRBJ2-2; 8 bases fit TRBD2. Unmatched junction bases numbered 2, after V lost 4 bases and J lost 7 bases. Germline V gene sequence: CDR1 SEHNR, CDR2 FQNEAQ (reference sequence). The CDR3 loop spans 13 amino acids. In nucleotides, the CDR3 is TGTGCCAGCAGCTCGGGAGGGAACGGGGAGCTGTTTTTT. Its protein is CASSSGGNGELFF.

The V call is TRBV9, the J call TRBJ2-5; either TRBD1 or TRBD2 may fit D (5 bases each). Trimming removed 0 bases from V and 4 bases from J, with 16 bases in between. CDR1 and CDR2 from the germline V gene are SGDLS and YYNGEE. The length of the CDR3 is 16 residues. The CDR3 here is CASSVATGLAGETQYF. The CDR3 DNA reads TGTGCCAGCAGCGTAGCTACGGGGCTAGCTGGAGAGACCCAGTACTTC.

This clonotype was counted many times. The chain's CDR3 is CASSFNNREQYF. The CDR3 region has the DNA TGCGCCAGCAGCTTTAACAACCGGGAGCAGTACTTC. The rearrangement joins TRBV5-1 to TRBJ2-7; D not certain. V shed 2 bases and J shed 7 bases, with 10 bases lying between them. Germline loops: CDR1 SGHRS, CDR2 YFSETQ. This CDR3 has 12 amino acids.

The chain uses TRBV7-2 and TRBJ2-1; 10 positions agree with TRBD2. The CDR3 covers 15 residues. Per germline, CDR1 SGHTA and CDR2 FQGNSA. The V gene end was trimmed by 3 bases and the J gene end by 4 bases; junction bases not matched to a gene: 3. For the CDR3, the DNA is TGTGCCAGCAGCTTCGGGACTAGCGTATACAATGAGCAGTTCTTC. Translated: CASSFGTSVYNEQFF.

This clonotype came up a few times. This chain connects TRBV24-1 to TRBJ2-3; 8 bases align to TRBD2. Germline lookup yields CDR1 KGHDR and CDR2 SFDVKD. This CDR3 has 18 residues. The junction had 10 bases not matched to a gene; V was cut back by 2 bases and J by 1 base. DNA for the CDR3: TGTGCCACCAGTGATTCAGCGGCGGGGGGTGAGGGCACAGATACGCAGTATTTT. The encoded protein is CATSDSAAGGEGTDTQYF.